The 23 T cell receptor beta chains in this list originate from one sample, sequenced in a study of a mutant IDH1 vaccine in newly diagnosed glioma. These receptors have no identified antigens. Described time point: week 23, last vaccination. A 20-mer mutant IDH1 peptide at 300 ug was injected subcutaneously with topical imiquimod. TCRdb's copy holds only in-frame clones and misses some; the assay was immunoSEQ multiplex PCR. This table holds some 40,000 clones, about four fifths found once. Sequenced material: PBMCs, taken from a glioma patient whose treatment included an IDH1 peptide vaccine. These receptors were obtained from a man aged 40-55 years with glioma.

This clone was recorded a few times. The V gene is TRBV7-8, the J gene TRBJ2-2; 12 nucleotides match TRBD2. Germline V gene data show CDR1 as SGHVS and CDR2 as FQNEAQ. V was pared by 6 bases and J by 7 bases, with 9 bases of the junction left unmatched. The CDR3 sequence is 16 residues long. Here the CDR3 DNA reads TGTGCCAGCAGAAATCTAGCGGGGGGGCCAGGCGGGGAGCTGTTTTTT. Translated, it gives CASRNLAGGPGGELFF.

The CDR3 DNA is TGTGCCAGCAGTGAAGAGCGGGAGTTCTTC. Its translation: CASSEEREFF. This sequence joins TRBV2 and TRBJ2-1; D possibly corresponds to TRBD2 (6 bases). V dropped 1 base and J dropped 14 bases, with 6 bases sitting between them. Germline V lookup: CDR1 SNHLY, CDR2 FYNNEI. The CDR3 totals 10 residues.

This clone was picked up one time. This chain joins TRBV19 and TRBJ2-3, with 7 positions matching TRBD2. This CDR3 has 16 residues. The V gene's germline CDR1 is LNHDA and CDR2 SQIVND (reference sequence). V lost 0 bases, J lost 9 bases, and 12 bases stayed unmatched. CDR3 region: CASSIEGGSKYETQYF. In DNA form, the CDR3 reads TGTGCCAGTAGTATAGAGGGCGGGAGCAAGTATGAGACGCAGTATTTT.

The gene calls are TRBV9 and TRBJ2-1, with TRBD2 identical over 9 bases. The V gene's germline CDR1 is SGDLS and CDR2 YYNGEE. The CDR3 covers 17 residues. The V and J ends lost 1 base and 7 bases, in that order; junction bases with no gene match: 12. This CDR3 reads CASSVSSAGGPGNEQFF. In DNA, the CDR3 is TGTGCCAGCAGCGTATCCTCGGCGGGAGGGCCGGGAAATGAGCAGTTCTTC.

The chain joins TRBV27 to TRBJ2-1; no definite D call. V was cut by 2 bases and J by 5 bases, with 16 bases left in between. The CDR3 has 16 amino acids. Germline values: CDR1 MNHEY, CDR2 SMNVEV (reference sequence). CDR3: CASSLRAAKADNEQFF. The CDR3 DNA follows: TGTGCCAGCAGTTTACGGGCAGCTAAAGCCGACAATGAGCAGTTCTTC.

This clone was picked up a small number of times. The chain has TRBV10-3 and TRBJ1-5, with 7 bases that match TRBD1. The CDR3 extends over 16 amino acids. The germline V gene encodes CDR1 ENHRY and CDR2 SYGVKD. With V trimmed by 4 bases and J by 4 bases, 10 bases remained unmatched. This chain's CDR3 is CAISAAGQVGNQPQHF. As DNA, the CDR3 is TGTGCCATCAGTGCCGCTGGACAGGTGGGAAATCAGCCCCAGCATTTT.

This clone was detected a few times. The chain carries TRBV7-9 and TRBJ1-2; TRBD1 is a possible D gene (5 bases). The CDR3 extends over 15 amino acids. CDR1 SEHNR and CDR2 FQNEAQ come from the germline V gene (reference sequence). Deletions cut 0 bases from V and 1 base from J, with 9 bases between. The CDR3 coding sequence is TGTGCCAGCAGCTTAGCGGCAGGGAGTAACTATGGCTACACCTTC. Its protein product is CASSLAAGSNYGYTF.

The genes are TRBV25-1 and TRBJ2-2; 7 bases are shared with TRBD1. Per the germline V gene, CDR1 is MGHDK and CDR2 is SYGVNS. The CDR3 contains 14 residues. Trimming removed 4 bases from V and 6 bases from J; junction bases left unmatched: 5. The DNA for the CDR3 is TGTGCCAGCAGTGTCGGCACAGGGGCCGGGGAGCTGTTTTTT. Protein sequence: CASSVGTGAGELFF.

The V call is TRBV15, the J call TRBJ2-3; D might be TRBD2 (6 bases). This CDR3 has 15 residues. The V end lost 4 bases, the J end lost 1 base, and 12 bases lay between the germline ends. Germline V gene data show CDR1 as LNHNV and CDR2 as YYDKDF (reference sequence). As DNA, the CDR3 is TGTGCCACCAGCAACGCCCGCGGGGGCACAGATACGCAGTATTTT. Its translation: CATSNARGGTDTQYF.

V is TRBV7-2 and J is TRBJ1-1, with a tentative D call TRBD1 (5 bases). Germline-derived CDR1 and CDR2 are SGHTA and FQGNSA. The ends were cut back, 5 bases at V and 1 base at J, with 11 bases in the middle. This CDR3 has 14 amino acids. CDR3 nucleotide sequence: TGTGCCAGCAGCCCCGGAGGGACGAACACTGAAGCTTTCTTT. It codes for CASSPGGTNTEAFF.

DNA of the CDR3: TGCGCCAGCAGCCAAGATGGGGACAGCCTAACTAACTATGGCTACACCTTC. Translating it yields CASSQDGDSLTNYGYTF. The J gene is TRBJ1-2, the V gene TRBV4-3; 7 bases agree with TRBD1. Germline CDR1 LGHNA, CDR2 YSLEER. This CDR3 region has 17 residues. V gave up 0 bases and J gave up 0 bases; unmatched junction bases: 7.

The J gene is TRBJ1-1, the V gene TRBV6-5; D not resolved. Germline V gene data show CDR1 as MNHEY and CDR2 as SVGAGI. The V gene lost 6 bases and the J gene lost 0 bases, with 14 bases spanning the gap. This CDR3 contains 15 residues. The CDR3 DNA is TGTGCCAGCAGCCGCCCTGGAGGGTTGAACACTGAAGCTTTCTTT. As protein: CASSRPGGLNTEAFF.

The rearrangement links TRBV15 to TRBJ2-7, with D maybe TRBD1 (6 bases). Germline CDR1 reads LNHNV; CDR2 reads YYDKDF (reference sequence). V lost 5 bases to trimming and J lost 7 bases, with 18 bases between them. There are 14 residues in the CDR3. CDR3 region: CATSAAPTTGEQYF. The CDR3 DNA is TGTGCCACCAGCGCCGCCCCAACTACAGGGGAGCAGTACTTC.

The rearrangement links TRBV27 to TRBJ1-3; D is possibly TRBD1 (6 bases). V shed 6 bases and J shed 0 bases, with 12 bases lying between them. The CDR3 is made up of 15 amino acids. CDR1 and CDR2 (germline): MNHEY, SMNVEV (reference sequence). In DNA, the CDR3 is TGTGCCAGCAGCACCCGGGACAACTCTGGAAACACCATATATTTT. This gives the protein CASSTRDNSGNTIYF.

This chain links TRBV9 with TRBJ2-1, with D perhaps being TRBD1 or TRBD2 (5 bases each). The CDR3 length is 15 residues. From germline, CDR1 is SGDLS and CDR2 YYNGEE. V was clipped by 3 bases and J by 9 bases, with 19 bases between them. The CDR3 coding sequence is TGTGCCAGCAGCGCCCCTCCCGGGACCGGCACTGAGCAGTTCTTC. This sequence encodes CASSAPPGTGTEQFF.

By share, this clone ranks as medium-sized. CDR3: CASSKKRGKGTEAFF. CDR3 DNA: TGTGCCAGCAGCAAAAAGAGGGGAAAGGGGACTGAAGCTTTCTTT. This sequence joins TRBV21-1 and TRBJ1-1. TRBV21-1 is an annotated pseudogene. This CDR3 spans 15 amino acids.

CDR3 nucleotide sequence: TGCGCCAGCAGCCAAGCCAACGGCGCCGTTAATGAAAAACTGTTTTTT. Protein: CASSQANGAVNEKLFF. V is TRBV4-3 and J is TRBJ1-4; D is undetermined. CDR3 length equals 16 residues. The V end lost 1 base, the J end lost 4 bases, and 13 bases lay between the germline ends. Germline V gene lookup returns CDR1 LGHNA and CDR2 YSLEER.

V usage is TRBV5-6 and J usage is TRBJ1-2, with 9 nucleotides matching TRBD1. The CDR3 contains 15 residues. The V gene's germline CDR1 is SGHDT and CDR2 YYEEEE. V lost 4 bases, J lost 7 bases, and 11 bases stayed unmatched. CDR3 region: CASSPGDRDIGGYTF. The DNA of the CDR3 is TGTGCCAGCAGCCCGGGGGACAGGGATATCGGTGGCTACACCTTC.

V usage is TRBV19 and J usage is TRBJ1-1; 9 nucleotides match TRBD1. The CDR3 totals 15 residues. Germline V gene data show CDR1 as LNHDA and CDR2 as SQIVND (reference sequence). Losses at the gene ends were 3 bases for V and 0 bases for J; bases not matched to a gene: 2. CDR3 loop: CASSIGTGLNTEAFF. The DNA for the CDR3 is TGTGCCAGTAGTATCGGGACAGGGCTGAACACTGAAGCTTTCTTT.

In regard to this clone: Possible read error: a much larger clone is one base away. The sample carries other DNA sequences with the same CDR3. The chain couples TRBV6-5 to TRBJ1-1, with D perhaps matching TRBD1 (5 bases). V lost 3 bases and J lost 1, with 9 bases in between. Per germline, CDR1 MNHEY and CDR2 SVGAGI. The CDR3 contains 14 residues. The CDR3 protein is CASSYSGGNTEAFF. The CDR3 DNA reads as TGTGCCAGCAGTTATTCGGGGGGGAACACTGAAGCTTTCTTT.

This rearrangement joins TRBV19 to TRBJ2-1, with 12 bases identical to TRBD2. The V gene's germline CDR1 is LNHDA and CDR2 SQIVND (reference sequence). The V and J ends lost 4 bases and 7 bases, in that order; junction bases with no gene match: 2. The CDR3 spans 14 residues. CDR3 amino acids: CASSKGLAGNEQFF. CDR3 DNA: TGTGCCAGTAGTAAGGGACTAGCGGGTAATGAGCAGTTCTTC.

V and J are TRBV28 and TRBJ2-3; D is unclear. Germline CDR1 MDHEN, CDR2 SYDVKM. V was cut by 6 bases and J by 3 bases, with 4 bases left in between. The CDR3 has 11 residues. The CDR3 nucleotides are TGTGCCAGCAGCTCAACAGATACGCAGTATTTT. This codes for CASSSTDTQYF.

The J gene is TRBJ1-3, the V gene TRBV9, with D unresolved. V lost 0 bases to trimming and J lost 0 bases, with 10 bases between them. Germline V gene sequence: CDR1 SGDLS, CDR2 YYNGEE. The CDR3 is 16 amino acids. Here the CDR3 DNA reads TGTGCCAGCAGCGTAGCTACGAGGGCCTCTGGAAACACCATATATTTT. This gives the protein CASSVATRASGNTIYF.